Below, 27 T cell receptor beta chains from the same sample are listed, as sequenced in a study of blood T cell repertoires in COVID-19. Sequencing used immunoSEQ multiplex PCR; TCRdb keeps in-frame clones, though not all of them. The profile shows roughly 71,000 clones, over 70% of them singletons. The sequenced sample was peripheral blood. Receptors were obtained from a man in his 70s who had recovered from COVID-19.

CDR3 loop: CATMGGRAVDEQYF. The CDR3 nucleotides are TGTGCCACGATGGGCGGGAGGGCCGTCGACGAGCAGTACTTC. The chain recombines TRBV10-3 with TRBJ2-7; 9 bases agree with TRBD2. V was pared by 10 bases and J by 5 bases, with 12 bases of the junction left unmatched. CDR1 is ENHRY, CDR2 SYGVKD, per germline. This CDR3 is 14 amino acids long.

The rearrangement uses TRBV7-2 and TRBJ2-3, with TRBD2 matching over 10 bases. In germline, CDR1 is SGHTA, CDR2 FQGNSA. J gave up 3 bases and V 4 bases, and 7 bases lay outside the gene matches. The CDR3 is 16 residues long. This CDR3 is CASSSGLAEGTDTQYF. The CDR3 bases are TGTGCCAGCAGCTCTGGACTAGCGGAAGGTACAGATACGCAGTATTTT.

A single count supports this clone. The chain carries TRBV24-1 and TRBJ1-5; 9 bases are a match to TRBD1. The length of the CDR3 is 17 residues. V was pared by 7 bases and J by 2 bases, with 11 bases of the junction left unmatched. Germline V gives CDR1 KGHDR, CDR2 SFDVKD. The CDR3 nucleotides are TGTGCCACCAGCGAGGGACGACAGGGGGTAGGCAATCAGCCCCAGCATTTT. It codes for CATSEGRQGVGNQPQHF.

The rearrangement uses TRBV10-2 and TRBJ2-5; D may be TRBD1 (5 bases). V dropped 7 bases and J dropped 4 bases, with 13 bases sitting between them. The V gene's germline CDR1 is WSHSY and CDR2 SAAADI. This CDR3 has 13 residues. The CDR3 DNA reads TGCGCCAGCAACACTCAGGGTACAGAGACCCAGTACTTC. This codes for CASNTQGTETQYF.

The V and J genes are TRBV7-2 and TRBJ1-2, with a tentative D call TRBD1 (6 bases). Germline CDR1 is SGHTA and CDR2 is FQGNSA. Between the trimmed V and J ends, which lost 2 bases and 3 bases, there was a span of 13 bases. The CDR3 covers 15 residues. The CDR3 bases are TGTGCCAGCAGCTTAAGCCCCACAGGGTACTATGGCTACACCTTC. Translated: CASSLSPTGYYGYTF.

V is TRBV29-1 and J is TRBJ2-7; 7 bases are a match to TRBD1. CDR3 length: 13 amino acids. Germline V lookup: CDR1 SQVTM, CDR2 ANQGSEA. J was trimmed by 3 bases and V by 6 bases; bases with no gene match: 8. The CDR3 here is CSVWETGRYEQYF. The CDR3 bases are TGCAGCGTCTGGGAGACAGGGCGCTACGAGCAGTACTTC.

This clone came up a few times. V is TRBV19 and J is TRBJ1-1; 7 bases align to TRBD1. This CDR3 is 14 amino acids long. CDR1 and CDR2 (germline): LNHDA, SQIVND (reference sequence). With V trimmed by 6 bases and J by 0 bases, 4 bases remained unmatched. The CDR3 DNA reads as TGTGCCAGTAGCCCGGGACAGATGAACACTGAAGCTTTCTTT. Translated, it gives CASSPGQMNTEAFF.

This rearrangement joins TRBV7-9 to TRBJ1-2; the D gene is possibly TRBD1 (6 bases). V was pared by 4 bases and J by 4 bases, with 16 bases between. The germline CDR1 and CDR2 sequences are SEHNR and FQNEAQ (reference sequence). The CDR3 extends over 15 amino acids. CDR3 amino acids: CASSWLQGPFYGYTF. For the CDR3, the DNA is TGTGCCAGCAGCTGGCTACAGGGTCCTTTCTATGGCTACACCTTC.

The chain is built from TRBV3-1 (or the pseudogene TRBV3-2) and TRBJ2-6; tentatively, D is TRBD2 (5 bases). Germline V gives CDR1 LGHDT, CDR2 YNNKEL (reference sequence). V lost 0 bases to trimming and J lost 2 bases, with 5 bases between them. The CDR3 is 15 residues long. The CDR3 loop is CASSQERAGANVLTF. CDR3 sequence (DNA): TGTGCCAGCAGCCAAGAGCGGGCTGGGGCCAACGTCCTGACTTTC.

This rearrangement joins TRBV11-1 to TRBJ2-7; D not certain. There are 12 residues in the CDR3. Germline CDR1 is SGHAT and CDR2 is FQDESV (reference sequence). Between the trimmed V and J ends, which lost 5 bases and 4 bases, there was a span of 9 bases. The CDR3 nucleotides read TGTGCCAGCAGCCAACTTATTTACGAGCAGTACTTC. Its translation: CASSQLIYEQYF.

The gene calls are TRBV28 and TRBJ2-5; TRBD1 matches 8 bases. V was pared by 6 bases and J by 4 bases, with 7 bases of the junction left unmatched. Germline CDR1 and CDR2: MDHEN and SYDVKM. The CDR3 covers 14 residues. CDR3 sequence: CASRLTGVAETQYF. CDR3 coding DNA: TGTGCCAGCAGGTTGACAGGGGTGGCAGAGACCCAGTACTTC.

This clone showed up just once. CDR3 nucleotides: TGTGCCAGCAGCTTGGACAGGGTCACCGGGGAGCTGTTTTTT. This gives the protein CASSLDRVTGELFF. The rearrangement links TRBV5-4 to TRBJ2-2; D is perhaps TRBD1 (6 bases). This CDR3 has 14 amino acids. Germline V CDR1 and CDR2: SGHNT, YYREEE (reference sequence). Trimming shortened V by 0 bases and J by 4 bases, and 7 bases separated the two germline ends.

The rearrangement uses TRBV19 and TRBJ1-4, with D unresolved. CDR3 length: 13 amino acids. V was trimmed by 3 bases and J by 7 bases, leaving 9 bases between them. Germline CDR1 and CDR2: LNHDA and SQIVND (reference sequence). The CDR3 here is CASSIGWSEKLFF. In nucleotides, the CDR3 is TGTGCCAGTAGTATCGGTTGGAGTGAAAAACTGTTTTTT. The complete variable domain, with remaining parts taken from reference TRBV19 and TRBJ1-4, reads DGGITQSPKYLFRKEGQNVTLSCEQNLNHDAMYWYRQDPGQGLRLIYYSQIVNDFQKGDIAEGYSVSREKKESFPLTVTSAQKNPTAFYLCASSIGWSEKLFFGSGTQLSVL.

The chain couples TRBV12-3 or TRBV12-4 to TRBJ2-1; perhaps TRBD1 as D (5 bases). There are 13 residues in the CDR3. The V and J ends lost 5 bases and 6 bases respectively, with 11 bases between them. CDR3 amino acids: CASSLSRGNEQFF. In nucleotides, the CDR3 is TGTGCCAGCAGTCTATCAAGGGGCAATGAGCAGTTCTTC.

The CDR3 here is CASSLGPGFNSPLHF. The CDR3 bases are TGTGCCAGCAGCTTAGGTCCAGGATTTAATTCACCCCTCCACTTT. The V and J genes are TRBV11-2 and TRBJ1-6; D unresolved. The CDR3 sequence is 15 residues long. Germline-derived CDR1 and CDR2 are SGHAT and FQNNGV. The germline V and J ends were trimmed by 1 base and 6 bases, with 10 bases remaining between them.

The sample holds a few counts of this clone. This sequence joins TRBV4-3 and TRBJ2-1, with TRBD2 matching 13 bases. The CDR3 sequence is 15 residues long. V lost 3 bases and J lost 4; bases outside the gene matches: 0. Germline CDR1 and CDR2: LGHNA and YSLEER. CDR3 sequence: CASSQTSGGYNEQFF. The CDR3, as DNA: TGCGCCAGCAGCCAGACTAGCGGGGGGTACAATGAGCAGTTCTTC.

The chain joins TRBV6-2 or TRBV6-3 to TRBJ2-1; 11 bases line up with TRBD2. Germline lookup yields CDR1 MNHEY and CDR2 SVGEGT. V was pared by 2 bases and J by 7 bases, with 4 bases of the junction left unmatched. The CDR3 extends over 15 amino acids. CDR3 amino acids: CASSYLAGGGNEQFF. The CDR3 nucleotides are TGTGCCAGCAGTTACCTAGCGGGAGGAGGGAATGAGCAGTTCTTC.

This clone showed up just once. The J gene is TRBJ1-5, the V gene TRBV2; D unresolved. Germline CDR1 is SNHLY and CDR2 is FYNNEI. The CDR3 contains 13 residues. Between the trimmed V and J ends, which lost 3 bases and 4 bases, there was a span of 7 bases. This chain's CDR3 is CASSDDGNQPQHF. The CDR3 DNA is TGTGCCAGCAGTGACGACGGGAATCAGCCCCAGCATTTT.

V usage is TRBV5-1 and J usage is TRBJ2-3; 7 bases agree with TRBD2. The CDR3 has 15 residues. V lost 0 bases to trimming and J lost 4 bases; unmatched junction nucleotides: 5. Germline-derived CDR1 and CDR2 are SGHRS and YFSETQ. The CDR3 region is CASSLDRGSSDTQYF. The CDR3 DNA reads as TGCGCCAGCAGCTTGGACCGCGGGAGTTCAGATACGCAGTATTTT.

The V gene is TRBV6-5, the J gene TRBJ1-1; D uncertain. Germline CDR1 MNHEY, CDR2 SVGAGI. The CDR3 spans 15 residues. Trimming cost V 0 bases and J 3 bases, with 11 bases left between them. CDR3 nucleotide sequence: TGTGCCAGCAGTTACTCCGCAAGCTACCACACTGAAGCTTTCTTT. The encoded protein is CASSYSASYHTEAFF.

The rearrangement joins TRBV18 to TRBJ2-2, with TRBD1 matching over 7 bases. Trimming at V came to 5 bases and at J to 2 bases, leaving 5 bases not matched to a gene. The CDR3 covers 15 residues. The V gene's germline CDR1 is KGHSH and CDR2 LQKENI. This CDR3 is CASSSTGENTGELFF. The CDR3 DNA reads as TGTGCCAGCTCATCCACAGGGGAAAACACCGGGGAGCTGTTTTTT.

This chain connects TRBV18 to TRBJ1-1, with TRBD1 identical over 8 bases. Germline-derived CDR1 and CDR2 are KGHSH and LQKENI. Losses at the gene ends were 1 base for V and 3 bases for J; bases not matched to a gene: 10. CDR3 length: 17 amino acids. CDR3 nucleotides: TGTGCCAGCTCACCACGGACAGGGCCAGGGCTGGACACTGAAGCTTTCTTT. It encodes CASSPRTGPGLDTEAFF.

This sequence joins TRBV5-1 and TRBJ1-2; 10 bases map to TRBD1. The length of the CDR3 is 14 residues. Germline-derived CDR1 and CDR2 are SGHRS and YFSETQ. Trimming at V came to 0 bases and at J to 7 bases, leaving 3 bases not matched to a gene. The CDR3 DNA follows: TGCGCCAGCAGCTTGGGGACAGGGGGAAGTGGCTACACCTTC. This sequence encodes CASSLGTGGSGYTF.

The rearrangement links TRBV11-3 to TRBJ1-1, with D uncertain. Germline CDR1 and CDR2: SGHNT and YENEEA. CDR3 size: 14 residues. V lost 5 bases and J 4 bases, leaving 14 bases between the germline ends. CDR3 loop: CASSNGRASTEAFF. As DNA, the CDR3 is TGTGCCAGCAGCAATGGGAGGGCTAGCACTGAAGCTTTCTTT.

This chain links TRBV30 with TRBJ2-7; D might be TRBD1 (6 bases). The CDR3 covers 14 residues. Between the trimmed V and J ends, which lost 2 bases and 2 bases, there was a span of 13 bases. CDR1 and CDR2 from the germline V gene are GTSNPN and SVGIG (reference sequence). The CDR3 loop is CAWSSGHLAYEQYF. CDR3 nucleotides: TGTGCCTGGAGTTCGGGACATTTAGCCTACGAGCAGTACTTC.

V is TRBV28 and J is TRBJ2-2; TRBD1 agrees at 8 bases. This CDR3 comprises 17 residues. CDR1 MDHEN and CDR2 SYDVKM come from the germline V gene. The ends lost 7 bases at V and 5 bases at J; junction bases unmatched: 15. The CDR3 sequence is CASTFRLGQVVTGELFF. In DNA form, the CDR3 reads TGTGCCAGCACATTTAGGTTGGGACAGGTAGTTACCGGGGAGCTGTTTTTT.

This chain joins TRBV5-1 and TRBJ2-1; 10 bases map to TRBD2. This CDR3 comprises 15 residues. Germline lookup yields CDR1 SGHRS and CDR2 YFSETQ. V was pared by 0 bases and J by 9 bases, with 6 bases of the junction left unmatched. The CDR3 region is CASSLESGGALEQFF. CDR3 in DNA: TGCGCCAGCAGCTTGGAGAGCGGGGGGGCTCTTGAGCAGTTCTTC.